This T cell receptor (beta chain) was observed in a study of identical twins. Study-wide results and limits: The same donors were not followed; conclusions instead depended on cross-sectional statistical analysis.

A word on this clonotype: What it binds is not known.

TCRdb re-called the 5' RACE reads through MiXCR, storing one row per CDR3 protein. In the table there are 500,000 to 550,000 distinct CDR3 sequences, 20% to 25% of which are singletons. The CDR3 extends over 15 amino acids. The junction had 6 bases not matched to a gene; V was cut back by 4 bases and J by 3 bases. CDR1 is SEHNR, CDR2 FQNEAQ, per germline (reference sequence). These data were also filed under a second study, of T cells expressing NK-cell markers. From that second work: HCMV specificity of the expanded NKG2C+ T cell clones stayed unclear.

The specimen sequenced was CD4+ T cells sorted from blood. This TCR derives from a young woman in good health. The chain combines TRBV7-9 with TRBJ2-4, with 7 bases matching TRBD1. CDR3: CASSSYQGVKNIQYF. Written as DNA, the CDR3 is TGTGCCAGCAGCTCTTATCAGGGGGTCAAAAACATTCAGTACTTC.